The rows below give T cell receptor beta chains drawn from one sample of a study of cytomegalovirus exposure and HLA in healthy donors. The repertoire was sequenced with immunoSEQ multiplex PCR; TCRdb's copy has only in-frame clones and lacks some. The sample yields about 210,000 clones, under 85% seen once. The sample was PBMCs. The receptors were sampled from a woman in her 50s in good health and CMV-seropositive. The CDR3 runs from the conserved cysteine through the conserved F or W. A D gene is named only where the DNA matches it firmly.

v_gene: TRBV10-2
d_gene: .
j_gene: TRBJ2-6
CDR3aa: CASSRRQSSGANVLTF
CDR3nt: TGCGCCAGCAGTAGAAGACAGAGCTCTGGGGCCAACGTCCTGACTTTC

v_gene: TRBV6-1
d_gene: .
j_gene: TRBJ2-7
CDR3aa: CASSPREFYEQYF
CDR3nt: TGTGCCAGCAGTCCTAGAGAGTTCTACGAGCAGTACTTC

v_gene: TRBV2
d_gene: TRBD2
j_gene: TRBJ2-3
CDR3aa: CASSSGTSGNTQYF
CDR3nt: TGTGCCAGCAGTTCCGGGACTAGCGGGAATACGCAGTATTTT

v_gene: TRBV6-6
d_gene: TRBD1
j_gene: TRBJ2-2
CDR3aa: CASRRQGTGELFF
CDR3nt: TGTGCCAGCAGGCGACAGGGGACCGGGGAGCTGTTTTTT

v_gene: TRBV7-9
d_gene: .
j_gene: TRBJ1-1
CDR3aa: CASSPRQVMSTEAFF
CDR3nt: TGTGCCAGCAGCCCCAGACAGGTTATGAGCACTGAAGCTTTCTTT

v_gene: TRBV4-1
d_gene: .
j_gene: TRBJ2-7
CDR3aa: CASSQVRETTYEQYF
CDR3nt: TGCGCCAGCAGCCAAGTCAGGGAAACGACATACGAGCAGTACTTC

v_gene: TRBV20-1
d_gene: .
j_gene: TRBJ2-7
CDR3aa: CSGALSYEQYF
CDR3nt: TGCAGTGGGGCCCTTTCCTACGAGCAGTACTTC

v_gene: TRBV5-1
d_gene: TRBD1
j_gene: TRBJ1-2
CDR3aa: CASSSWTGMEGYTF
CDR3nt: TGCGCCAGCAGCTCCTGGACAGGTATGGAAGGCTACACCTTC

v_gene: TRBV6-6
d_gene: .
j_gene: TRBJ2-3
CDR3aa: CASTLLGAGDTQYF
CDR3nt: TGTGCCAGCACCTTATTGGGGGCCGGAGATACGCAGTATTTT

v_gene: TRBV6-1
d_gene: TRBD1
j_gene: TRBJ1-1
CDR3aa: CASSGRGSRTEAFF
CDR3nt: TGTGCCAGCAGTGGCAGGGGGAGTAGAACTGAAGCTTTCTTT

v_gene: TRBV10-3
d_gene: .
j_gene: TRBJ1-1
CDR3aa: CAISEDITEAFF
CDR3nt: TGTGCCATCAGTGAGGACATTACTGAAGCTTTCTTT

v_gene: TRBV10-3
d_gene: TRBD1
j_gene: TRBJ1-2
CDR3aa: CAISEPWDSSNYGYTF
CDR3nt: TGTGCCATCAGTGAGCCGTGGGACAGCTCTAACTATGGCTACACCTTC

v_gene: TRBV5-1
d_gene: .
j_gene: TRBJ1-1
CDR3aa: CASSLTYLVADTEAFF
CDR3nt: TGCGCCAGCAGCTTGACTTATCTGGTGGCGGACACTGAAGCTTTCTTT

v_gene: TRBV7-2
d_gene: TRBD1
j_gene: TRBJ1-5
CDR3aa: CASSPRDRGGNQPQHF
CDR3nt: TGTGCCAGCAGTCCAAGGGACAGGGGAGGCAATCAGCCCCAGCATTTT

v_gene: TRBV12-5
d_gene: .
j_gene: TRBJ1-5
CDR3aa: CASGGRYSNQPQHF
CDR3nt: TGTGCTAGTGGTGGGAGGTATAGCAATCAGCCCCAGCATTTT

v_gene: TRBV29-1
d_gene: TRBD1
j_gene: TRBJ2-7
CDR3aa: CSVEGTGSSYEQYF
CDR3nt: TGCAGCGTTGAAGGGACAGGGAGCTCCTACGAGCAGTACTTC

v_gene: TRBV5-1
d_gene: TRBD2
j_gene: TRBJ2-3
CDR3aa: CASSFSGVTDTQYF
CDR3nt: TGCGCCAGCAGCTTTAGCGGGGTCACAGATACGCAGTATTTT

v_gene: TRBV30
d_gene: .
j_gene: TRBJ1-5
CDR3aa: CAWSVEGNQPQHF
CDR3nt: TGTGCCTGGAGTGTAGAGGGCAATCAGCCCCAGCATTTT

v_gene: TRBV5-6
d_gene: .
j_gene: TRBJ2-3
CDR3aa: CASSSPGQRYTDTQYF
CDR3nt: TGTGCCAGCAGCTCCCCTGGACAGAGGTACACAGATACGCAGTATTTT

v_gene: TRBV5-6
d_gene: .
j_gene: TRBJ1-5
CDR3aa: CASSLLQGGVYSNQPQHF
CDR3nt: TGTGCCAGCAGCTTGTTGCAGGGCGGAGTTTATAGCAATCAGCCCCAGCATTTT

v_gene: TRBV19
d_gene: .
j_gene: TRBJ2-5
CDR3aa: CASSLAGAQETQYF
CDR3nt: TGTGCCAGTAGTTTGGCAGGGGCCCAAGAGACCCAGTACTTC

v_gene: TRBV7-2
d_gene: TRBD1
j_gene: TRBJ2-7
CDR3aa: CASSLATDRFTYEQYF
CDR3nt: TGTGCCAGCAGCTTAGCCACGGACAGGTTCACCTACGAGCAGTACTTC

v_gene: TRBV30
d_gene: .
j_gene: TRBJ1-5
CDR3aa: CAWSVLGLNQPQHF
CDR3nt: TGTGCCTGGAGTGTACTGGGCCTTAATCAGCCCCAGCATTTT

v_gene: TRBV30
d_gene: .
j_gene: TRBJ1-1
CDR3aa: CAWKMDRDTEAFF
CDR3nt: TGTGCCTGGAAGATGGACAGAGACACTGAAGCTTTCTTT